Below are 10 T cell receptor beta chains sequenced from a single sample in a study of identical twins. TCRdb reprocessed the 5' RACE reads via MiXCR and lists one record per CDR3 protein. There are some 900,000 distinct CDR3 sequences in the sample; 12% occur only once, and about 1.5% lies in the top ten. This sample also appeared in a second study, on yellow fever vaccine responses in identical twins.

Material for sequencing was PBMCs. These receptors came from a woman aged 18-30 years in good health.

The chain couples TRBV6-5 to TRBJ2-3; 9 bases agree with TRBD1. The germline V gene encodes CDR1 MNHEY and CDR2 SVGAGI. The V gene end was trimmed by 4 bases and the J gene end by 6 bases; junction bases not matched to a gene: 8. The CDR3 length is 15 residues. As DNA, the CDR3 is TGTGCCAGCAGTTCCAACGACAGGGGGTATGATACGCAGTATTTT. Its translation: CASSSNDRGYDTQYF.

This clonotype was detected only a few times. This chain links TRBV11-2 with TRBJ1-1; D possibly corresponds to TRBD1 (5 bases). The CDR3 has 14 amino acids. CDR1 is SGHAT, CDR2 FQNNGV, per germline. V dropped 1 base and J dropped 5 bases, with 11 bases sitting between them. The CDR3 region has the DNA TGTGCCAGCAGCTTAGTAGTGGGGGGAACTGAAGCTTTCTTT. Translating gives CASSLVVGGTEAFF. Complete variable domain (other parts from reference TRBV11-2 and TRBJ1-1): EAGVAQSPRYKIIEKRQSVAFWCNPISGHATLYWYQQILGQGPKLLIQFQNNGVVDDSQLPKDRFSAERLKGVDSTLKIQPAKLEDSAVYLCASSLVVGGTEAFFGQGTRLTVV.

This clonotype showed up just a few times. The chain recombines TRBV15 with TRBJ1-1, with D unresolved. CDR1 and CDR2 from the germline V gene are LNHNV and YYDKDF (reference sequence). The CDR3 runs to 15 residues. V dropped 0 bases and J dropped 11 bases, with 19 bases sitting between them. The CDR3 loop reads CATSRDLGSARSAFF. In DNA, the CDR3 is TGTGCCACCAGCAGAGATCTGGGCAGTGCCCGGTCGGCTTTCTTT.

This clonotype has a handful of counts. The rearrangement links TRBV3-1 to TRBJ2-1, with 9 nucleotides matching TRBD1. The germline V gene encodes CDR1 LGHDT and CDR2 YNNKEL (reference sequence). The CDR3 consists of 17 residues. The trim removed 4 bases at V and 1 base at J, leaving 8 bases unmatched. Here the CDR3 DNA reads TGTGCCAGCAGCCGAGTAGTGGGACAGGGATCCTACAATGAGCAGTTCTTC. Amino acids: CASSRVVGQGSYNEQFF.

The table lists this clonotype with a few counts. The rearrangement joins TRBV12-3 or TRBV12-4 to TRBJ1-1; 9 positions match TRBD1. V dropped 7 bases and J dropped 10; count of bases not matched to a gene: 16. The CDR3 totals 15 residues. CDR3 protein: CASTPDFAGQGTAFF. DNA for the CDR3: TGTGCCAGCACCCCGGATTTTGCGGGACAGGGAACAGCTTTCTTT.

This clonotype was detected only a few times. CDR3 nucleotides: TGTGCCAGCAGCTTAGCGTTTCTAGCCAAAAACATTCAGTACTTC. Translation: CASSLAFLAKNIQYF. V is TRBV7-2 and J is TRBJ2-4; D is uncertain. This CDR3 contains 15 residues. V was clipped by 0 bases and J by 0 bases, with 6 bases between them. Germline CDR1 and CDR2: SGHTA and FQGNSA.

This clonotype was recorded a few times. The V and J genes are TRBV5-1 and TRBJ2-1, with 9 bases identical to TRBD2. V dropped 4 bases and J dropped 9; count of bases not matched to a gene: 17. Germline-derived CDR1 and CDR2 are SGHRS and YFSETQ. CDR3 length: 17 amino acids. DNA of the CDR3: TGCGCCAGCAGCGGGTCCCAGACTAGCGGACATTGGGGTGAGCAGTTCTTC. It is translated as CASSGSQTSGHWGEQFF.

The chain has TRBV3-2 and TRBJ2-5; the table's D call of TRBD1 was not tested on the DNA. TRBV3-2 is noted as a pseudogene. The CDR3 covers 15 residues. The CDR3 DNA is TGTGCCAGCAGCCACTCCCTTGGGTTGTCCGAGACCCAGTACTTC. Its translation is CASSHSLGLSETQYF.

The V and J genes are TRBV6-1 and TRBJ2-7; 7 bases are a match to TRBD2. The CDR3 runs to 17 residues. The V segment lost 6 bases and the J segment 6 bases; nucleotides outside the gene matches: 20. Germline loops: CDR1 MNHNS, CDR2 SASEGT. CDR3 sequence: CASSFVGREGRYGEQYF. The CDR3 DNA is TGTGCCAGCAGCTTCGTGGGCAGGGAGGGCCGTTATGGCGAGCAGTACTTC.

This clonotype was seen only a few times. The chain couples TRBV9 to TRBJ2-7; 7 bases are shared with TRBD2. Trimming took 3 bases from V and 9 from J; bases not matched to a gene: 12. The germline gives CDR1 SGDLS, CDR2 YYNGEE. The CDR3 spans 14 residues. CDR3 bases: TGTGCCAGCAGCGAGGGACTAACACCTACGAGGCAGTACTTC. Its protein is CASSEGLTPTRQYF.